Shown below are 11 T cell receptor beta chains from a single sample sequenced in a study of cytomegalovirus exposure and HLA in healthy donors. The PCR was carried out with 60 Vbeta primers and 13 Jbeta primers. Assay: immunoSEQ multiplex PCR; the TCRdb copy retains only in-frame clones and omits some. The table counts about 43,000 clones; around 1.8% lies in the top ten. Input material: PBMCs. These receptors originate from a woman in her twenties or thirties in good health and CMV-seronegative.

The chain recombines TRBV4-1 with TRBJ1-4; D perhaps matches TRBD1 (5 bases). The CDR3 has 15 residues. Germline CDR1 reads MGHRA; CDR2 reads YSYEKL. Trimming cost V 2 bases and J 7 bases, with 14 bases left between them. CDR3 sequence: CASSQQGGLGEKLFF. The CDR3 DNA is TGCGCCAGCAGCCAACAGGGTGGGCTGGGTGAAAAACTGTTTTTT.

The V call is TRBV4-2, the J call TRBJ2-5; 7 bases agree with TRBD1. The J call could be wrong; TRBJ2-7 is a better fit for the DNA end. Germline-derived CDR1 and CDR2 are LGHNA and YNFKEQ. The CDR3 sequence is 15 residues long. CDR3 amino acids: CASSPSWTGSYEQYF. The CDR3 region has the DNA TGTGCCAGCAGCCCTTCCTGGACAGGCTCCTACGAGCAGTACTTC.

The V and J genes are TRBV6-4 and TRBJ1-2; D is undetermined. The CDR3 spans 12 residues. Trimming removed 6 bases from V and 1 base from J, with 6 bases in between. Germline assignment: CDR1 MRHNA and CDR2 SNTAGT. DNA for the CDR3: TGTGCCAGCAGCGAACATAACTATGGCTACACCTTC. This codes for CASSEHNYGYTF.

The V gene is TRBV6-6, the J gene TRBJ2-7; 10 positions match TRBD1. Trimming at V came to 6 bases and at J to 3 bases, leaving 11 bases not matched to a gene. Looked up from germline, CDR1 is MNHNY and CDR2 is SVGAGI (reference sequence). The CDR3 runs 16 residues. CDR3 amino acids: CASSASSGQGIYEQYF. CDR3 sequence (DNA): TGTGCCAGCAGCGCGAGCTCGGGACAGGGGATCTACGAGCAGTACTTC.

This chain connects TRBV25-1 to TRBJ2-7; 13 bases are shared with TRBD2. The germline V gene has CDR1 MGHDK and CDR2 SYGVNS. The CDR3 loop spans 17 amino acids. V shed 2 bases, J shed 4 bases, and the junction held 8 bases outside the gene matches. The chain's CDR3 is CASSEGISGLAGYEQYF. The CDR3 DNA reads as TGTGCCAGCAGTGAAGGTATCTCGGGACTAGCGGGATACGAGCAGTACTTC.

CDR3 coding DNA: TGTGCCAGCAGTGCCGGACAGTCAACTGAAGCTTTCTTT. This codes for CASSAGQSTEAFF. The V gene is TRBV6-5, the J gene TRBJ1-1; a possible D gene is TRBD1 (6 bases). The CDR3 covers 13 residues. The germline V gene encodes CDR1 MNHEY and CDR2 SVGAGI. V shed 5 bases and J shed 5 bases, with 12 bases lying between them.

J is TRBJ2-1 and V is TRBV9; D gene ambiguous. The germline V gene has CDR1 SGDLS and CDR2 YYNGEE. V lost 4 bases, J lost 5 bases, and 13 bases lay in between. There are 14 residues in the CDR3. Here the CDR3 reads CASSLGSLDNEQFF. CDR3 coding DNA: TGTGCCAGCAGCCTCGGTAGCCTAGACAATGAGCAGTTCTTC.

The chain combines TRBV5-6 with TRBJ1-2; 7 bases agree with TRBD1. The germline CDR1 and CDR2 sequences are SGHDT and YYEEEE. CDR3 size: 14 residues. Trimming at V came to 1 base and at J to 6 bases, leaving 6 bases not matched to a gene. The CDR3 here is CASSLLEGADGYTF. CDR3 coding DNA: TGTGCCAGCAGCTTGCTCGAGGGGGCGGATGGCTACACCTTC.

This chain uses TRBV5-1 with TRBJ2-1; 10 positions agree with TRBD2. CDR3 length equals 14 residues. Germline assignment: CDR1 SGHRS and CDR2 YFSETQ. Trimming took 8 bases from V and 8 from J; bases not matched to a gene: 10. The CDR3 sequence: CASNLAGVGYEQFF. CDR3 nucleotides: TGCGCCAGTAACCTAGCGGGGGTCGGGTATGAGCAGTTCTTC.

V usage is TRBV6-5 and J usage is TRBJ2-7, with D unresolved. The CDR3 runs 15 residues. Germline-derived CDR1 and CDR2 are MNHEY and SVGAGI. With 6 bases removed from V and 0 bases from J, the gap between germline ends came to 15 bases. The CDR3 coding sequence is TGTGCCAGCAGCACTACGACGCAACCCTCCTACGAGCAGTACTTC. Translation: CASSTTTQPSYEQYF.

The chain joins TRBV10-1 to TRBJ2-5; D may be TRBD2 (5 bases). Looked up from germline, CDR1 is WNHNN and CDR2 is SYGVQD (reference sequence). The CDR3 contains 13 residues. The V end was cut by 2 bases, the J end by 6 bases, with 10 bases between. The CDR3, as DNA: TGCGCCAGCAGTGAGAGCGGTTTACAGACCCAGTACTTC. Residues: CASSESGLQTQYF.